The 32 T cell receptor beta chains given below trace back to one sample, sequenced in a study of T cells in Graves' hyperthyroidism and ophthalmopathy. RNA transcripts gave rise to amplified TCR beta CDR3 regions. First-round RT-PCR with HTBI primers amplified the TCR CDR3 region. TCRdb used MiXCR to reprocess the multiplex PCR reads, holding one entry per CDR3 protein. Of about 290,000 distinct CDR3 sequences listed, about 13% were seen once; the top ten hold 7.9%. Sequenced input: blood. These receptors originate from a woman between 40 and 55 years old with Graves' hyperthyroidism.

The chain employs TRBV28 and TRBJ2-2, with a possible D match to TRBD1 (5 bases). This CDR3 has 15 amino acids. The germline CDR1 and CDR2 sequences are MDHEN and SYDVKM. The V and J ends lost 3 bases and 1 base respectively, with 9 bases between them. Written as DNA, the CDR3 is TGTGCCAGCAGTTTCCCGGACAAGAACACCGGGGAGCTGTTTTTT. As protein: CASSFPDKNTGELFF.

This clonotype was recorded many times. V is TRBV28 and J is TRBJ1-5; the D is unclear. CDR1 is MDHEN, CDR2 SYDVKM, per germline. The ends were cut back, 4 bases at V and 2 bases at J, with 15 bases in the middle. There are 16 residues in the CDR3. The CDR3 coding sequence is TGTGCCAGCAGTTACCGACTCATTGGGGGCAATCAGCCCCAGCATTTT. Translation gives CASSYRLIGGNQPQHF.

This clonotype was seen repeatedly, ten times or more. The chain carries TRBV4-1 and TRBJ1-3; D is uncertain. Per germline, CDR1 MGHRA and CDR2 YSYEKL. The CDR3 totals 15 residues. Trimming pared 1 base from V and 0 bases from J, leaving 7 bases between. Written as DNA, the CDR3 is TGCGCCAGCAGCCAAGGTCCGGTCTCTGGAAACACCATATATTTT. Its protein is CASSQGPVSGNTIYF.

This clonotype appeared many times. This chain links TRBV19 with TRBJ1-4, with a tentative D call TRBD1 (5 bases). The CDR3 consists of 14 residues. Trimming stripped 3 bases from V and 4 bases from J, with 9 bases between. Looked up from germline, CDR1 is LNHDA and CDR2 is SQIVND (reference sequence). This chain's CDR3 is CASSIGQNNEKLFF. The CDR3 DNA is TGTGCCAGTAGTATCGGACAAAATAATGAAAAACTGTTTTTT.

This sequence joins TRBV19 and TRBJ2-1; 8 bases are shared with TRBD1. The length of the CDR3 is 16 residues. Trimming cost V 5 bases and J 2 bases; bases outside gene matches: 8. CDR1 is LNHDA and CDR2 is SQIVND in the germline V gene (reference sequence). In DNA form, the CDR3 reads TGTGCCAGTAGTGGCTTGACGACAGGGGCCTACAATGAGCAGTTCTTC. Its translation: CASSGLTTGAYNEQFF.

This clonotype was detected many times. CDR3 residues: CASSRGGTSGTDTQYF. In nucleotides, the CDR3 is TGTGCCAGCAGCCGAGGCGGGACTAGCGGAACAGATACGCAGTATTTT. This sequence joins TRBV6-1 and TRBJ2-3, with 11 bases lining up with TRBD2. Germline trimming cut 6 bases from V and 3 bases from J; bases unmatched to any gene: 8. The CDR3 runs 16 residues. Per germline, CDR1 MNHNS and CDR2 SASEGT.

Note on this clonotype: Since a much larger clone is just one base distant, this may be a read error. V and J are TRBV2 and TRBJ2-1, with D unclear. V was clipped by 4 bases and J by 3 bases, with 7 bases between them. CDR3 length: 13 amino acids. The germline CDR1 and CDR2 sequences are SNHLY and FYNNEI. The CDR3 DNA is TGTGCCAGCAGTGGGGCTGGCTACAATGAGCAGTTCTTC. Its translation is CASSGAGYNEQFF.

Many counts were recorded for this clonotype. In DNA, the CDR3 is TGTGCCACAAACAGGGGAACCTACGAGCAGTACTTC. Translated: CATNRGTYEQYF. The V call is TRBV28, the J call TRBJ2-7; 7 bases line up with TRBD1. The CDR3 is 12 amino acids. The germline CDR1 and CDR2 sequences are MDHEN and SYDVKM. V shed 10 bases and J 2 bases; nucleotides not matched to a gene: 5.

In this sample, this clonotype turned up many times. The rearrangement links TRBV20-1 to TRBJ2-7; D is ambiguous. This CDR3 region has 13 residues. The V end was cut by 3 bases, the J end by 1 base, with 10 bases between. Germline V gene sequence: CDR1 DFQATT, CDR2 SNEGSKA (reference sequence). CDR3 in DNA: TGCAGTGCTAGTAGTCCGGTTTCCTACGAGCAGTACTTC. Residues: CSASSPVSYEQYF.

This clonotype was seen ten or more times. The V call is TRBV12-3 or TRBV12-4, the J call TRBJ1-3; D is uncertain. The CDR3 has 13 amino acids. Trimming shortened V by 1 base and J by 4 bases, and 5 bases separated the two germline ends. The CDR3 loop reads CASSLGYGNTIYF. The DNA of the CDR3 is TGTGCCAGCAGTTTAGGGTACGGAAACACCATATATTTT.

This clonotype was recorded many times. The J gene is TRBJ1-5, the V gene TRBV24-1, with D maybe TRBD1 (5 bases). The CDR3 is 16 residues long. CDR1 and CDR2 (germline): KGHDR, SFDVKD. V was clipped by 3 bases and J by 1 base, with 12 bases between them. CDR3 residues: CATSDEGNGSNQPQHF. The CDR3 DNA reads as TGTGCCACCAGTGATGAGGGGAATGGGAGCAATCAGCCCCAGCATTTT.

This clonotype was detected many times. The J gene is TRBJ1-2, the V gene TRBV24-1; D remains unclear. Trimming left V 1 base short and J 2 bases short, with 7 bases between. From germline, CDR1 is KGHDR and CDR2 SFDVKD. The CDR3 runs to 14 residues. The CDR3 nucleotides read TGTGCCACCAGTGATTTTAGGGTCAACTATGGCTACACCTTC. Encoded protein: CATSDFRVNYGYTF.

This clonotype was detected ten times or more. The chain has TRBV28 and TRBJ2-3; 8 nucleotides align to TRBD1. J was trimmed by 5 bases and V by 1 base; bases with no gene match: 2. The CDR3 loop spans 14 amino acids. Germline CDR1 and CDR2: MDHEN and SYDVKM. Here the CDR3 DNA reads TGTGCCAGCAGTTTATTACAGGGGGAAGATACGCAGTATTTT. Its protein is CASSLLQGEDTQYF.

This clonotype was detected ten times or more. The DNA of the CDR3 is TGCAGTGCTAGAGGCCTTGGAGGGGTCTACGAGCAGTACTTC. It is translated as CSARGLGGVYEQYF. The V and J genes are TRBV20-1 and TRBJ2-7, with D tentatively TRBD2 (6 bases). The CDR3 spans 14 residues. V lost 1 base, J lost 3 bases, and 13 bases lay in between. Germline values: CDR1 DFQATT, CDR2 SNEGSKA (reference sequence).

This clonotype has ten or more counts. The CDR3 is CACQANTEAFF. CDR3 DNA: TGTGCCTGTCAGGCGAACACTGAAGCTTTCTTT. This chain uses TRBV30 with TRBJ1-1; no clear D gene. With 6 bases removed from V and 1 base from J, the gap between germline ends came to 6 bases. Per the germline V gene, CDR1 is GTSNPN and CDR2 is SVGIG (reference sequence). The CDR3 extends over 11 amino acids.

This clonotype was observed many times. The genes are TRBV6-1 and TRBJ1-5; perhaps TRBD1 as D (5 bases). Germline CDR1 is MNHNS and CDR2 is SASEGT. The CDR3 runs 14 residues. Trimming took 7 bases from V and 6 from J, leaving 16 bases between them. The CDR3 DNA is TGTGCCAGCACCTGGTCAGGGCGCGGTCAGCCCCAGCATTTT. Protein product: CASTWSGRGQPQHF.

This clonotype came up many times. CDR3 in amino acids: CASSLGQGAAYEQYF. DNA for the CDR3: TGTGCCAGCAGCTTAGGACAGGGAGCGGCCTACGAGCAGTACTTC. J is TRBJ2-7 and V is TRBV7-8; 7 nucleotides agree with TRBD1. Per the germline V gene, CDR1 is SGHVS and CDR2 is FQNEAQ. The CDR3 consists of 15 residues. Germline trimming cut 1 base from V and 2 bases from J; bases unmatched to any gene: 5.

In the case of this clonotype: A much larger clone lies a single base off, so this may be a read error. CDR3 protein: CASSYTRKDGHSYEQYF. The CDR3 DNA sequence: TGTGCCAGCAGTTATACGAGAAAAGACGGCCATTCCTACGAGCAGTACTTC. V gene TRBV6-2 or TRBV6-3 combines with J gene TRBJ2-7, with D unresolved. The CDR3 sequence is 17 residues long. From germline, CDR1 is MNHEY and CDR2 SVGEGT. V was cut by 3 bases and J by 1 base, with 19 bases left in between.

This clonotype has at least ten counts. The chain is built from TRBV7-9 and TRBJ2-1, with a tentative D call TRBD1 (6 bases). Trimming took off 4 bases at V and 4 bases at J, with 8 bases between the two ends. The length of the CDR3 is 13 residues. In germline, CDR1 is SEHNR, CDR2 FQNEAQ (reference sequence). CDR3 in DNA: TGTGCCAGCAGCTCGACAGGATACAATGAGCAGTTCTTC. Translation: CASSSTGYNEQFF.

DNA of the CDR3: TGTGCCAGCAGCATCGGGGGTCTTAACACTGAAGCTTTCTTT. Amino acid sequence: CASSIGGLNTEAFF. The chain carries TRBV9 and TRBJ1-1, with D tentatively TRBD1 (5 bases). Germline CDR1 is SGDLS and CDR2 is YYNGEE. Trimming shortened V by 4 bases and J by 2 bases, and 12 bases separated the two germline ends. The CDR3 is 14 amino acids.

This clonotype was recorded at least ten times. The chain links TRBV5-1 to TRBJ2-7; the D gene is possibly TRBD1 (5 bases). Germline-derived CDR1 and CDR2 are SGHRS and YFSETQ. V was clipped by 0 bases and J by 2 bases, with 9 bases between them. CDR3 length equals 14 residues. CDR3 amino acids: CASSLETEAYEQYF. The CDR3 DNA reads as TGCGCCAGCAGCTTGGAGACAGAAGCCTACGAGCAGTACTTC.

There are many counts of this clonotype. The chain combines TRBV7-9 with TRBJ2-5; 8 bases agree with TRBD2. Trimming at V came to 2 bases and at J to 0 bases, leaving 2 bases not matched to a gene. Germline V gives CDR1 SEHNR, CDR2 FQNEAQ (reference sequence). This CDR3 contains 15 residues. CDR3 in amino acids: CASSLLAGYQETQYF. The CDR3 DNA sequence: TGTGCCAGCAGCTTATTAGCGGGGTACCAAGAGACCCAGTACTTC.

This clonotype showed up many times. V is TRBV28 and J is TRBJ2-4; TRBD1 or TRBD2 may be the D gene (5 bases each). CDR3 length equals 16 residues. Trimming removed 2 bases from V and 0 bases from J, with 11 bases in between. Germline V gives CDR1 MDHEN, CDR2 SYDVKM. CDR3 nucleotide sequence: TGTGCCAGCAGTTTAGCAGGGAGTATAGCCAAAAACATTCAGTACTTC. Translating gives CASSLAGSIAKNIQYF. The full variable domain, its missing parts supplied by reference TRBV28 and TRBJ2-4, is DVKVTQSSRYLVKRTGEKVFLECVQDMDHENMFWYRQDPGLGLRLIYFSYDVKMKEKGDIPEGYSVSREKKERFSLILESASTNQTSMYLCASSLAGSIAKNIQYFGAGTRLSVL.

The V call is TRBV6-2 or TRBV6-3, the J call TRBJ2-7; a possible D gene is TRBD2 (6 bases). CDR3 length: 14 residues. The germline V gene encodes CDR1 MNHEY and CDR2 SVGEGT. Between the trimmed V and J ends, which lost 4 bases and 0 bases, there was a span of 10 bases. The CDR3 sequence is CASSSTGGSYEQYF. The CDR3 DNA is TGTGCCAGCAGTTCCACCGGGGGCTCCTACGAGCAGTACTTC.

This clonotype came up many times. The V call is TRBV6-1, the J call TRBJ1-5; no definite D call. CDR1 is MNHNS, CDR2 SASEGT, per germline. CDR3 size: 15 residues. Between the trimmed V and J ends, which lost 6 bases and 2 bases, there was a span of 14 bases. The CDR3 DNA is TGTGCCAGCAGCCAAGCTGCCAAGGGCAATCAGCCCCAGCATTTT. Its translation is CASSQAAKGNQPQHF.

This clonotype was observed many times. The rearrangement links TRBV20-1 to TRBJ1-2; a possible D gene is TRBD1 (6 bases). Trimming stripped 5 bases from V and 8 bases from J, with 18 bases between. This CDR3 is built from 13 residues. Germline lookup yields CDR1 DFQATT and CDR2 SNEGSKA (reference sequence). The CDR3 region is CSASRSGGWGYTF. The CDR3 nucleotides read TGCAGTGCTTCGAGGAGCGGGGGCTGGGGCTACACCTTC.

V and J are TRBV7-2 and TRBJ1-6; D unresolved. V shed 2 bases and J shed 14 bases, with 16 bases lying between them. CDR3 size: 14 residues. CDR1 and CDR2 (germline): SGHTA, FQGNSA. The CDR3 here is CASSLILTGSALHF. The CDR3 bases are TGTGCCAGCAGCTTAATCCTCACGGGGTCGGCCCTCCACTTT.

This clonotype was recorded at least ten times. CDR3 loop: CSAGPGGVVNTEAFF. The CDR3 DNA reads as TGCAGTGCGGGGCCGGGGGGGGTCGTGAACACTGAAGCTTTCTTT. This chain joins TRBV20-1 and TRBJ1-1, with a tentative D call TRBD1 (5 bases). This CDR3 is 15 amino acids long. The V gene's germline CDR1 is DFQATT and CDR2 SNEGSKA (reference sequence). With 6 bases removed from V and 0 bases from J, the gap between germline ends came to 17 bases.

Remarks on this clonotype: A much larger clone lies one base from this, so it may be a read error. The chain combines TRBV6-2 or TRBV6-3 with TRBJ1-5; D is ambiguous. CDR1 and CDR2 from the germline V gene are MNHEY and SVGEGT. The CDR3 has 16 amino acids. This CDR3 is CASSYIEDVSNQPQDF. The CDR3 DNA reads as TGTGCCAGCAGCTACATTGAGGACGTCAGCAATCAGCCCCAGGATTTT.

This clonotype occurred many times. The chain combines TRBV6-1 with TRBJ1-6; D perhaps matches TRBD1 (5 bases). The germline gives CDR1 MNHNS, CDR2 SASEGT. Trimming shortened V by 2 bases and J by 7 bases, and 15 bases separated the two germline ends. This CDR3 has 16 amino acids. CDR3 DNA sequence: TGTGCCAGCAGTGAACTACGGGGGTCTGTAAATTCACCCCTCCACTTT. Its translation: CASSELRGSVNSPLHF.

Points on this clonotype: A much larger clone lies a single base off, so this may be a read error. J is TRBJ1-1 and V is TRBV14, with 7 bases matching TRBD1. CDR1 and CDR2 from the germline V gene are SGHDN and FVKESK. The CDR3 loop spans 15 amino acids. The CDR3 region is CASSLPTGRDTEALF. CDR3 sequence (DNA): TGTGCCAGCAGCCTTCCGACAGGGCGCGACACTGAAGCTCTCTTT.

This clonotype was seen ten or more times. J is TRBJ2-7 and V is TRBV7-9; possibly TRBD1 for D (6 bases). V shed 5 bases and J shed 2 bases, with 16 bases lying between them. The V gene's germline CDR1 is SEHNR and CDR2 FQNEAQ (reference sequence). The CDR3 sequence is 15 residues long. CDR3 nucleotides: TGTGCCAGCAGCGCCCAGACAGGAACTCCCTACGAGCAGTACTTC. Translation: CASSAQTGTPYEQYF.